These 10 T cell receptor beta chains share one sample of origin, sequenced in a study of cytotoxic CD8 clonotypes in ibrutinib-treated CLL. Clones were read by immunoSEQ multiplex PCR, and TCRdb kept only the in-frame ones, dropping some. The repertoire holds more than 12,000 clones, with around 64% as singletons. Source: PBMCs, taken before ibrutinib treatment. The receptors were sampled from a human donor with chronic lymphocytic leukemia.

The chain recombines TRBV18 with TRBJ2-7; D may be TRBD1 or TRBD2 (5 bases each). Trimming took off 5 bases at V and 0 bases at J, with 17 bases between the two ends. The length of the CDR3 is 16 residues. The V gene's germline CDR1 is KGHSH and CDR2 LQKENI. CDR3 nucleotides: TGTGCCAGCTCATCCCGGGACCACTTTTACTCCTACGAGCAGTACTTC. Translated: CASSSRDHFYSYEQYF.

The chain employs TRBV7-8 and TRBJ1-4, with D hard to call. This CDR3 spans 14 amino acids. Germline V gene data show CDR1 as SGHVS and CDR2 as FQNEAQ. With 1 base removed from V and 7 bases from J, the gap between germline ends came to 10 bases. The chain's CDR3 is CASSLVPVGEKLFF. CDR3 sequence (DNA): TGTGCCAGCAGCTTAGTCCCAGTTGGTGAAAAACTGTTTTTT.

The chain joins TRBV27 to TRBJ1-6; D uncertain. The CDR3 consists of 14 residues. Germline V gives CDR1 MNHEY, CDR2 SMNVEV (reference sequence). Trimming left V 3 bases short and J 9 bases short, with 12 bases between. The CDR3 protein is CASSFLTRRSPLHF. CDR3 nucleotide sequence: TGTGCCAGCAGTTTTCTCACTCGCCGTTCACCCCTCCACTTT.

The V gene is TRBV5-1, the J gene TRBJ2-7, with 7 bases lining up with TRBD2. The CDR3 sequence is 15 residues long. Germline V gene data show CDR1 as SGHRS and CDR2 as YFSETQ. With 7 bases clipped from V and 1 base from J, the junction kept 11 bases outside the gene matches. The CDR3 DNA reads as TGCGCCAGCCCCGACGTGACGGGAGGATCCTACGAGCAGTACTTC. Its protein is CASPDVTGGSYEQYF.

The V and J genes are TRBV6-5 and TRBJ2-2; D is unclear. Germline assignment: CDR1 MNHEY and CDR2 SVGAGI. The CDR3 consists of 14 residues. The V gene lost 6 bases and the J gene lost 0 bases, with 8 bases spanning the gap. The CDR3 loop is CASRSNANTGELFF. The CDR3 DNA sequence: TGTGCCAGCAGATCAAACGCGAACACCGGGGAGCTGTTTTTT.

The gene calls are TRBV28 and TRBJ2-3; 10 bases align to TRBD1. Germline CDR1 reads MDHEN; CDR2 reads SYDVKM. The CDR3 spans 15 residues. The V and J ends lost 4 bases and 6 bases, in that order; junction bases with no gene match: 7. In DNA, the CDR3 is TGTGCCAGCAGTTATCCGGGACAGGGGTTGGATACGCAGTATTTT. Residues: CASSYPGQGLDTQYF.

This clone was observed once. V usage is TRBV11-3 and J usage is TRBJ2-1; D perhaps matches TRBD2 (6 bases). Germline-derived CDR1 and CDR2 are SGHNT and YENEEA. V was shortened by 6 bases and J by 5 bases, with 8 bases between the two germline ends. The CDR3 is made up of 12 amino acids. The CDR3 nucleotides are TGTGCCAGCAGTCGGACTAACAATGAGCAGTTCTTC. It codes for CASSRTNNEQFF. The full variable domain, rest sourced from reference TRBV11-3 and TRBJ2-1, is EAGVVQSPRYKIIEKKQPVAFWCNPISGHNTLYWYLQNLGQGPELLIRYENEEAVDDSQLPKDRFSAERLKGVDSTLKIQPAELGDSAVYLCASSRTNNEQFFGPGTRLTVL.

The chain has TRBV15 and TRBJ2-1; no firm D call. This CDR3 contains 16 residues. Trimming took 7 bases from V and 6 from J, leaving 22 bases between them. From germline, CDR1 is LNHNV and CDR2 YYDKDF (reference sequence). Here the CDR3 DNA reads TGTGCCACCATGGCGACTTCGGTAAGCCCGGGCAATGAGCAGTTCTTC. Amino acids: CATMATSVSPGNEQFF.

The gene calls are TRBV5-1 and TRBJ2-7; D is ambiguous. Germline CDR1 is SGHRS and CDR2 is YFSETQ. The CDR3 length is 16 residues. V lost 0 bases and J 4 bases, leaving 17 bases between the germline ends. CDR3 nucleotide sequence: TGCGCCAGCAGCTTGGCGGGTGGGCAGTCCTATTACGAGCAGTACTTC. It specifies CASSLAGGQSYYEQYF. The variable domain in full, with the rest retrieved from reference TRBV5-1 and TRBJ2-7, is KAGVTQTPRYLIKTRGQQVTLSCSPISGHRSVSWYQQTPGQGLQFLFEYFSETQRNKGNFPGRFSGRQFSNSRSEMNVSTLELGDSALYLCASSLAGGQSYYEQYFGPGTRLTVT.

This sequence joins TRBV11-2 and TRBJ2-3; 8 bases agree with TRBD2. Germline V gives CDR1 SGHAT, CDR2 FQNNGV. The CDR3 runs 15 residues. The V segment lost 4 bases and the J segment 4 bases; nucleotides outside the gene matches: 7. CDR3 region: CASSSRGGGADTQYF. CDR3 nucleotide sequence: TGTGCCAGCAGCTCCCGGGGGGGCGGCGCAGATACGCAGTATTTT.